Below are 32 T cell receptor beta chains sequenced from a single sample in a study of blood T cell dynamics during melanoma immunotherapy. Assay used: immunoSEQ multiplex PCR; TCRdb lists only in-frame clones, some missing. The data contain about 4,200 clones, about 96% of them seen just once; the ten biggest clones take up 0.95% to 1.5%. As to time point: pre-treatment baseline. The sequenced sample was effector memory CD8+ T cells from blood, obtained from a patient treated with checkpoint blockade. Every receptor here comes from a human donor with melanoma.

The CDR3 coding sequence is TGTGCCAGCAGCGCTAACCCAGGACAGGGTCGACTAGAGGTCTACAATGAGCAGTTCTTC. This translates into CASSANPGQGRLEVYNEQFF. The chain links TRBV9 to TRBJ2-1, with TRBD1 identical over 8 bases. In germline, CDR1 is SGDLS, CDR2 YYNGEE. Trimming removed 3 bases from V and 3 bases from J; junction bases left unmatched: 20. The CDR3 contains 20 residues.

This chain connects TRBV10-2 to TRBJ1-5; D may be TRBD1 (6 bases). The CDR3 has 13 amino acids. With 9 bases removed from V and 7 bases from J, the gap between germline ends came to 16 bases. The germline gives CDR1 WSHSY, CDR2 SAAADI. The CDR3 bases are TGCGCCAGTGGGGGCAGGGAGGGCCAGCCCCAGCATTTT. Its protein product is CASGGREGQPQHF.

CDR3 amino acids: CASSLLSSGSTGELFF. In DNA form, the CDR3 reads TGTGCCAGCAGCTTATTATCTAGCGGGAGTACCGGGGAGCTGTTTTTT. V is TRBV7-6 and J is TRBJ2-2; 10 bases match TRBD2. Germline V gene sequence: CDR1 SGHVS, CDR2 FNYEAQ. The CDR3 has 16 residues. The ends lost 2 bases at V and 5 bases at J; junction bases unmatched: 5.

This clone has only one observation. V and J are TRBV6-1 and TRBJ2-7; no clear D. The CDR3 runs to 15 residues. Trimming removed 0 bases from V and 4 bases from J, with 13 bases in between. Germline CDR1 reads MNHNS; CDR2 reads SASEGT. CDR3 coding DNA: TGTGCCAGCAGTGAAGCTCGGCAAACGGCGTACGAGCAGTACTTC. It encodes CASSEARQTAYEQYF.

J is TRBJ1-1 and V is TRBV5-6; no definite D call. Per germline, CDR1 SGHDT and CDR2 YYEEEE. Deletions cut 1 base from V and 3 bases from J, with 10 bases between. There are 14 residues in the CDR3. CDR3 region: CASSLPGFHTEAFF. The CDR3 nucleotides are TGTGCCAGCAGCTTGCCTGGGTTCCACACTGAAGCTTTCTTT.

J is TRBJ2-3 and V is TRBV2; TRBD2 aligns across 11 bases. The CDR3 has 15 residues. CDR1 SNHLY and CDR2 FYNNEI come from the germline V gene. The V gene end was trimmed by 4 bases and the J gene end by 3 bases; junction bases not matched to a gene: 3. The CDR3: CASSAGTSGTDTQYF. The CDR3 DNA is TGTGCCAGCAGTGCCGGGACTAGCGGAACAGATACGCAGTATTTT.

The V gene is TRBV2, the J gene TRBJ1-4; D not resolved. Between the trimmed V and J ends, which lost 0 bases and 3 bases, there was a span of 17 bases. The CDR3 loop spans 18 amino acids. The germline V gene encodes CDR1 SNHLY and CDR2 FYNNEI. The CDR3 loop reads CASSEAQALDSPNEKLFF. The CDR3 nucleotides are TGTGCCAGCAGTGAAGCGCAGGCCCTCGATTCTCCTAATGAAAAACTGTTTTTT.

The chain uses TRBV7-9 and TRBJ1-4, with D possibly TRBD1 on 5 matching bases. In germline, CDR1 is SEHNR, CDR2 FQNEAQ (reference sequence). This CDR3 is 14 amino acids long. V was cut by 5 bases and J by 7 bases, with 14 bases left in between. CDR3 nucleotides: TGTGCCAGCAGCGGACCCGCGGACACTGAAAAACTGTTTTTT. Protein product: CASSGPADTEKLFF.

CDR3 in DNA: TGCGCCAGCAGCTTGGACGGGAGAGGCAATGAGCAGTTCTTC. Residues: CASSLDGRGNEQFF. V and J are TRBV5-1 and TRBJ2-1; D is possibly TRBD2 (6 bases). Trimming removed 0 bases from V and 6 bases from J, with 10 bases in between. CDR1 is SGHRS, CDR2 YFSETQ, per germline. This CDR3 is 14 amino acids long.

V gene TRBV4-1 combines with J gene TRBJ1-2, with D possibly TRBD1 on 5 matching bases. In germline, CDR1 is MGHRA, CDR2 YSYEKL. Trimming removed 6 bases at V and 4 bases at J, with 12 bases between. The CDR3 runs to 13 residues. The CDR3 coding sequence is TGCGCCAGCAGTTACGACAGATCCTATGGCTACACCTTC. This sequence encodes CASSYDRSYGYTF.

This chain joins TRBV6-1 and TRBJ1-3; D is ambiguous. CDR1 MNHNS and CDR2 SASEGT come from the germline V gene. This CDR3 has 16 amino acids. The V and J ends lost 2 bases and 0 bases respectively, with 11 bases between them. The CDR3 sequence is CASSESWSDSGNTIYF. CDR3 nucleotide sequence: TGTGCCAGCAGTGAATCGTGGTCGGACTCTGGAAACACCATATATTTT.

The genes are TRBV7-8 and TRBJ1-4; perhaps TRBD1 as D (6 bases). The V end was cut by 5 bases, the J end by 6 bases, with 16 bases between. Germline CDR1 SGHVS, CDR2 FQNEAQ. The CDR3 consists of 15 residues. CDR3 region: CASSTRTVSDEKLFF. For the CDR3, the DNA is TGTGCCAGCAGCACGAGGACAGTTTCTGATGAAAAACTGTTTTTT.

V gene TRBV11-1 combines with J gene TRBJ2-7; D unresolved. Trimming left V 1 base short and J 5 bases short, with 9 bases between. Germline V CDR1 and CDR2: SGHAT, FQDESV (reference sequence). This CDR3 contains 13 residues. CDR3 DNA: TGTGCCAGCAGCTTAGAACAAGCTCACGAGCAGTACTTC. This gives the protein CASSLEQAHEQYF.

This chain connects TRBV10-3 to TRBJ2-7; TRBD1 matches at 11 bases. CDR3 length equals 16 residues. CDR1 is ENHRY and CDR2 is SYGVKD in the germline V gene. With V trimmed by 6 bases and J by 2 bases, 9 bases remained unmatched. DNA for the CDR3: TGTGCCATCAGCCCAAGCCGGGACAGGGGGGCCTACGAGCAGTACTTC. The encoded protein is CAISPSRDRGAYEQYF.

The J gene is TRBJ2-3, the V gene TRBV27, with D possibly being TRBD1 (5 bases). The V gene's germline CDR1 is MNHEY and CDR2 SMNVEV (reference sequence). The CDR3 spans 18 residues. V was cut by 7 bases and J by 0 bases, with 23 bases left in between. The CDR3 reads CASTTFSAGPRSTDTQYF. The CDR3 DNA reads TGTGCCAGCACAACCTTCTCTGCAGGGCCTCGGAGCACAGATACGCAGTATTTT.

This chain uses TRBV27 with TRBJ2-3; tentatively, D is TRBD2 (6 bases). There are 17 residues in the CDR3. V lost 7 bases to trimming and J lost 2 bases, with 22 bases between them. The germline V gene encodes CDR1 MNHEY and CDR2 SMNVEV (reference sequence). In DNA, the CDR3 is TGTGCCAGCACCCCCTCCGCTGGAGTAGCGGCCACAGATACGCAGTATTTT. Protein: CASTPSAGVAATDTQYF.

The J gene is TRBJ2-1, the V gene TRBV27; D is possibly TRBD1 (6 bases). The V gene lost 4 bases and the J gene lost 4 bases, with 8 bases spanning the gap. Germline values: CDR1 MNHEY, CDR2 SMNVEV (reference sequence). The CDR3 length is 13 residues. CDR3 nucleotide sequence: TGTGCCAGCAGTTACGACAGGTACAATGAGCAGTTCTTC. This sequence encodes CASSYDRYNEQFF.

Here the CDR3 reads CASSIQGAISGLAGTRDTQYF. CDR3 nucleotide sequence: TGTGCCAGTAGTATCCAGGGGGCTATTTCGGGACTAGCGGGAACTCGAGATACGCAGTATTTT. This chain uses TRBV19 with TRBJ2-3, with 13 bases lining up with TRBD2. Trimming removed 3 bases from V and 5 bases from J; junction bases left unmatched: 20. The CDR3 is 21 residues long. The germline V gene encodes CDR1 LNHDA and CDR2 SQIVND (reference sequence).

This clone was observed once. The CDR3 sequence is CAISELFRETASEQYF. The CDR3 DNA follows: TGTGCCATCAGTGAGTTGTTTAGGGAAACGGCTTCCGAGCAGTACTTC. This chain connects TRBV10-3 to TRBJ2-5; D uncertain. Judging by the DNA end, TRBJ2-7 fits better; the J call may be wrong. The CDR3 covers 16 residues. Per the germline V gene, CDR1 is ENHRY and CDR2 is SYGVKD.

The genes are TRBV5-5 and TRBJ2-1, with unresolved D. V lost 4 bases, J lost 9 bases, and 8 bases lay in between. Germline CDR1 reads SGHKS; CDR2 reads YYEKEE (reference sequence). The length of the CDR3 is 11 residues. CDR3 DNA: TGTGCCAGCAGCGCCACGGTTGAGCAGTTCTTC. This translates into CASSATVEQFF.

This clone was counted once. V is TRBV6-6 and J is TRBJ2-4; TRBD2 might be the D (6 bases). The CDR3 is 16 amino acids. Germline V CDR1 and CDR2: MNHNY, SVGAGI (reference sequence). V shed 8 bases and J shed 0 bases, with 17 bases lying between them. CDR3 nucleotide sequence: TGTGCCAGCGGGAAAAATAGCGGACTAGCCAAAAACATTCAGTACTTC. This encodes CASGKNSGLAKNIQYF.

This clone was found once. CDR3 nucleotide sequence: TGTGCCAGCAGCCAAGGGACAGGCTGGAACACTGAAGCTTTCTTT. This codes for CASSQGTGWNTEAFF. The chain is built from TRBV4-2 and TRBJ1-1; 7 nucleotides line up with TRBD1. This CDR3 is built from 15 residues. Losses at the gene ends were 1 base for V and 1 base for J; bases not matched to a gene: 3. Germline V gene sequence: CDR1 LGHNA, CDR2 YNFKEQ.

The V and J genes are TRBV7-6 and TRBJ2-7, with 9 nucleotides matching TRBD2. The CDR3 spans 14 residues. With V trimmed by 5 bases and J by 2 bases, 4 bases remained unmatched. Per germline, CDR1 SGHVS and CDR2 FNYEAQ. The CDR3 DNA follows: TGTGCCAGCAGCCCTATAGCGGGAGCCTACGAGCAGTACTTC. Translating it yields CASSPIAGAYEQYF.

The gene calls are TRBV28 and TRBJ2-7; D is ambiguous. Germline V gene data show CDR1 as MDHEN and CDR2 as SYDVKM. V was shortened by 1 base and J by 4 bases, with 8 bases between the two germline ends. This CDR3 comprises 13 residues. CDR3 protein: CASSLLSRYEQYF. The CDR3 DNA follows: TGTGCCAGCAGTTTATTGTCCAGGTACGAGCAGTACTTC. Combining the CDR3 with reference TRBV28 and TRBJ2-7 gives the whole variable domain DVKVTQSSRYLVKRTGEKVFLECVQDMDHENMFWYRQDPGLGLRLIYFSYDVKMKEKGDIPEGYSVSREKKERFSLILESASTNQTSMYLCASSLLSRYEQYFGPGTRLTVT.

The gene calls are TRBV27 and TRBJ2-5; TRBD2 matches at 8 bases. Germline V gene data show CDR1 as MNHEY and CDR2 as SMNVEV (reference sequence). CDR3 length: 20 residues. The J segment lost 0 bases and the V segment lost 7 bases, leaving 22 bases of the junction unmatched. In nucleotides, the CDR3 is TGTGCCAGCAAGGCGTTTGGGCGAGCGGGAGCCCCTTCGTACCAAGAGACCCAGTACTTC. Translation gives CASKAFGRAGAPSYQETQYF.

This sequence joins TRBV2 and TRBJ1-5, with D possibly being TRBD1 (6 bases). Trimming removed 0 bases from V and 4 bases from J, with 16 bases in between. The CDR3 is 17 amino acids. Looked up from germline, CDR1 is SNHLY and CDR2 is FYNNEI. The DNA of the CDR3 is TGTGCCAGCAGTGAAGCGCTTCAGAAAAGGGGGAATCAGCCCCAGCATTTT. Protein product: CASSEALQKRGNQPQHF.

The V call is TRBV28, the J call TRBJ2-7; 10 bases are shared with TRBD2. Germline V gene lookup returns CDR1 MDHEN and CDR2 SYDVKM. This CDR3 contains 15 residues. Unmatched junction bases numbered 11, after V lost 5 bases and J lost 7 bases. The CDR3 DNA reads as TGTGCCAGCAGTGACAACCCGGGACTAGCGAGTGAGCAGTACTTC. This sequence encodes CASSDNPGLASEQYF.

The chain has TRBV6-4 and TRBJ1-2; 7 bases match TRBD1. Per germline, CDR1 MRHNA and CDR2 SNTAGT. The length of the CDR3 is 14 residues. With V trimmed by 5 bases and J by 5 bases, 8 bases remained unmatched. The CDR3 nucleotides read TGTGCCAGCAGTCCCGACAGGGTAGGATATGGCTACACCTTC. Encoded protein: CASSPDRVGYGYTF.

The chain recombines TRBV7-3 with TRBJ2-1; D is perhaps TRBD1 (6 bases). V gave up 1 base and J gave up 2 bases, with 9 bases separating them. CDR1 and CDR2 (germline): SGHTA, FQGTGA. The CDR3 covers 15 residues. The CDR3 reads CASSLIQGTYNEQFF. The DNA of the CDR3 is TGTGCCAGCAGCTTAATACAGGGAACCTACAATGAGCAGTTCTTC.

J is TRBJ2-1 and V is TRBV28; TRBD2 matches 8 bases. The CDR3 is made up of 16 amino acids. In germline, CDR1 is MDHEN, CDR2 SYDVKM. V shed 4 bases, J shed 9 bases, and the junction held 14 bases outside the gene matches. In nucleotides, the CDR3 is TGTGCCAGCAGTTCCCCCGGGACTAGGGGGGGCGGTGAGCAGTTCTTC. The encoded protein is CASSSPGTRGGGEQFF.

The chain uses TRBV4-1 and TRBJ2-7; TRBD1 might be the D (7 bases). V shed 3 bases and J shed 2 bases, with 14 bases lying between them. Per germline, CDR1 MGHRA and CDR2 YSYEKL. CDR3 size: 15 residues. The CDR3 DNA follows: TGCGCCAGCAGCCAGGTGACAGGGACTCCCTACGAGCAGTACTTC. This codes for CASSQVTGTPYEQYF.

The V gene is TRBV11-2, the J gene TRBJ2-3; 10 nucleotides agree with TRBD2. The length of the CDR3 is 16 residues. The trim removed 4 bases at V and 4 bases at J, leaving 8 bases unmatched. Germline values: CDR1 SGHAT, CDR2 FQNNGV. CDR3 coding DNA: TGTGCCAGCAGCTCCGATGGGCTAGCGGGAGCAGATACGCAGTATTTT. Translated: CASSSDGLAGADTQYF.